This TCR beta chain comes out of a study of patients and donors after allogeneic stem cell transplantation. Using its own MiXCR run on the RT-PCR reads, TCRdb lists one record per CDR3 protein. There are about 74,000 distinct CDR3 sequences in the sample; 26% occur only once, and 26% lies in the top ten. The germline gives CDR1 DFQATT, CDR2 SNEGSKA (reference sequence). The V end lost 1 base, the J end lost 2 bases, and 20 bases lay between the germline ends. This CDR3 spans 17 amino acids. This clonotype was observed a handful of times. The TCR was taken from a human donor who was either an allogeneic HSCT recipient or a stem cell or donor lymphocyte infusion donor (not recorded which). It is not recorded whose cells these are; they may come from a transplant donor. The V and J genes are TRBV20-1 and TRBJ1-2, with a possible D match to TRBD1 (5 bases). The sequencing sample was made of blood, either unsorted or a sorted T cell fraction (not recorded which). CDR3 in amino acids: CSARVHDRDRQNYGYTF. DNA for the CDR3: TGCAGTGCTAGAGTCCACGATAGGGACCGCCAGAACTATGGCTACACCTTC.